The entry that follows covers one T cell receptor (beta chain) sequence. This sample is part of a study of technical replicates of blood from several donors. Measured with immunoSEQ multiplex PCR; TCRdb has only the in-frame clones, and not every one. The table records 80,000 or so clones, around 94% of them present only once. Germline CDR1 and CDR2: MDHEN and SYDVKM. This CDR3 is 12 amino acids long. Trimming stripped 5 bases from V and 6 bases from J, with 11 bases between. The chain has TRBV28 and TRBJ2-7; D unresolved. The sample consisted of T cells isolated from PBMCs. This TCR was sampled from a human donor in good health. CDR3 nucleotide sequence: TGTGCCAGCAGTCCTATCGAGCTCGAGCAGTACTTC. Its translation is CASSPIELEQYF.